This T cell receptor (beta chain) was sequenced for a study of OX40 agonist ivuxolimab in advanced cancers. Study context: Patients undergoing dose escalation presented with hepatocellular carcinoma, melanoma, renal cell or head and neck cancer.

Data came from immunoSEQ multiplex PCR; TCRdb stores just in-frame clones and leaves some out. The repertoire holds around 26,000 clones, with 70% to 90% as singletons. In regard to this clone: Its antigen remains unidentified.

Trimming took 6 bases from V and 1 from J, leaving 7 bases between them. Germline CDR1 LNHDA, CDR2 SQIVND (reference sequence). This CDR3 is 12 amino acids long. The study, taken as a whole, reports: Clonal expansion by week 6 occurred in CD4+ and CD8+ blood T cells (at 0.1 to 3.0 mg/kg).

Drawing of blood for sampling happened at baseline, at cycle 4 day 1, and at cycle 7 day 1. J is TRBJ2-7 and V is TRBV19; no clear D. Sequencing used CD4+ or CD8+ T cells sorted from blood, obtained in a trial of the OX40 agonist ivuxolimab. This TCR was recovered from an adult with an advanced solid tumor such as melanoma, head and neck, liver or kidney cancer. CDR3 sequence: CASSVGSYEQYF. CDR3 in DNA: TGTGCCAGTAGCGTCGGTTCCTACGAGCAGTACTTC.